This T cell receptor (beta chain) appears in the sequencing data of a study of blood T cell repertoires in COVID-19. Study details: Sites across the United States, Italy and Spain contributed samples from acute and convalescent COVID-19.

V was shortened by 5 bases and J by 4 bases, with 14 bases between the two germline ends. The germline V gene encodes CDR1 SGHVS and CDR2 FQNEAQ. The CDR3 loop spans 14 amino acids. Libraries were prepared by immunoSEQ multiplex PCR; TCRdb keeps only in-frame clonotypes and omits some of them. The table has more than 110,000 clones, 84% seen once. The chain carries TRBV7-8 and TRBJ1-2; a possible D gene is TRBD1 (6 bases). The receptor's source is a woman between 18 and 29 years old who had been exposed to COVID-19. The sample taken for sequencing was PBMCs or T cells enriched from blood (not recorded which). CDR3 sequence (DNA): TGTGCCAGCAGCGTAGACAGGTTGATCTATGGCTACACCTTC. Its translation is CASSVDRLIYGYTF.